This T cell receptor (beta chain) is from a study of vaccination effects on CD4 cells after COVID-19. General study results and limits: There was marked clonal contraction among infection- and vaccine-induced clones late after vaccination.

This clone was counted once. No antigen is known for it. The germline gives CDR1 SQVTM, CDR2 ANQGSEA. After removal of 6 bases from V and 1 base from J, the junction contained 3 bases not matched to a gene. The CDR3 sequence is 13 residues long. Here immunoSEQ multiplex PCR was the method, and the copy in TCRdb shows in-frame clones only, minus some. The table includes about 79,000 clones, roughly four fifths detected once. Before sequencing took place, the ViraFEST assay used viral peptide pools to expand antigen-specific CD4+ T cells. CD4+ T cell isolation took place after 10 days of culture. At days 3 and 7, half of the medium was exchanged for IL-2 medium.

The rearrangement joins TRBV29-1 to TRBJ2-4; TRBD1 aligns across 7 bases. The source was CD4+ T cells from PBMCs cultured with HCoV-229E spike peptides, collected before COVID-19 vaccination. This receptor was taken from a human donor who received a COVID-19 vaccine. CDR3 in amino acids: CSVQQGAKNIQYF. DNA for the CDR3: TGCAGCGTCCAACAGGGGGCCAAAAACATTCAGTACTTC.